Each of the 2 T cell receptor beta chains below was sequenced from the same sample in a study of blood T cell repertoires in COVID-19. Clones were sequenced by immunoSEQ multiplex PCR, and TCRdb holds only the in-frame ones, with some missing. This sample has about 210,000 clones, with 80% found just once. The sample taken for sequencing was PBMCs or T cells enriched from blood (not recorded which). These receptors originate from a man aged 25-40 years with acute COVID-19.

The rearrangement uses TRBV7-2 and TRBJ1-1; TRBD1 matches at 12 bases. The CDR3 length is 17 residues. Germline CDR1 SGHTA, CDR2 FQGNSA. Trimming at V came to 5 bases and at J to 2 bases, leaving 9 bases not matched to a gene. The CDR3 here is CASSRLGQGARNTEAFF. DNA of the CDR3: TGTGCCAGCAGCCGCCTGGGACAGGGGGCGCGCAACACTGAAGCTTTCTTT.

CDR3 coding DNA: TGTGCCAGCAGTTTGGAGCCGTCTGGGGCCAACGTCCTGACTTTC. This sequence encodes CASSLEPSGANVLTF. The V gene is TRBV27, the J gene TRBJ2-6; D uncertain. Trimming took 3 bases from V and 1 from J, leaving 7 bases between them. This CDR3 is built from 15 residues. Germline V CDR1 and CDR2: MNHEY, SMNVEV (reference sequence).